These 5 T cell receptor beta chains originate from one sample sequenced in a study of T-cell reconstitution after alpha-beta-depleted transplantation in children. Using unique molecular identifiers, the investigators prepared the TCRbeta library. From the PCR reads, TCRdb called clonotypes with MiXCR, one entry per CDR3 protein. The repertoire has around 500,000 distinct CDR3 sequences, 23% of them found once; the top ten carry roughly 15%. Sample: PBMCs, mostly from graft donor cells, taken 360 days after TCRalphabeta/CD19-depleted stem cell transplant. The receptor set was obtained from a boy under two years old who had a stem cell transplant for acute myeloid leukemia, so the T cells may come from the graft donor.

J is TRBJ2-3 and V is TRBV21-1; the DNA was not compared with TRBD1, the D call given in the table. TRBV21-1 constitutes a pseudogene. The CDR3 consists of 13 residues. Here the CDR3 DNA reads TGTGCCAGCTACAGGGAATCGGGAGATACGCAGTATTTT. Amino acids: CASYRESGDTQYF.

This clonotype was picked up a small number of times. The chain recombines TRBV12-3 or TRBV12-4 with TRBJ2-3; TRBD2 matches at 7 bases. There are 13 residues in the CDR3. V lost 8 bases, J lost 4 bases, and 6 bases stayed unmatched. The CDR3 DNA is TGTGCCAGCTGGGAGGGCCGGGCAGATACGCAGTATTTT. It encodes CASWEGRADTQYF.

This rearrangement joins TRBV20-1 to TRBJ2-5; 7 positions agree with TRBD2. This CDR3 region has 14 residues. The V and J ends lost 3 bases and 4 bases, in that order; junction bases with no gene match: 8. CDR1 DFQATT and CDR2 SNEGSKA come from the germline V gene (reference sequence). The CDR3, as DNA: TGCAGTGCTAGGGCTAGCGGCGAGGGAGAGACCCAGTACTTC. Translating it yields CSARASGEGETQYF.

This clonotype was counted ten times or more. The V gene is TRBV2, the J gene TRBJ1-1; TRBD1 might be the D (6 bases). CDR1 and CDR2 (germline): SNHLY, FYNNEI. The CDR3 contains 11 residues. V was shortened by 5 bases and J by 5 bases, with 6 bases between the two germline ends. The CDR3 DNA reads TGTGCCAGCAGTAGGGGGACTGAAGCTTTCTTT. Translated: CASSRGTEAFF.

This clonotype was seen many times. This chain connects TRBV12-3 or TRBV12-4 to TRBJ2-7; D is unclear. CDR3 size: 11 residues. Trimming stripped 5 bases from V and 3 bases from J, with 5 bases between. The CDR3 sequence is CASSNHYEQYF. DNA for the CDR3: TGTGCCAGCAGTAACCACTACGAGCAGTACTTC.